This TCR beta chain was sequenced for a study of cytomegalovirus exposure and HLA in healthy donors (dated by TCRdb to the late 2010s). The study in broad terms: In an earlier analysis of approximately 640 of the donors, 250 to 350 Gb of sequence data and 120 million or so unique TCR beta sequences from roughly 190 million T cells were reported. A later analysis re-analyzed previously published TCR beta repertoires from approximately 700 donors and added high-resolution HLA genotyping to study TCR occurrence patterns. All discovery cohort repertoires had been generated using a single sequencing platform. Of the roughly 390 genotyped donors, about 80% fell in the genetic ancestry cluster associated with self-reported Caucasian donors. To predict cytomegalovirus infection status, the study brought together high-throughput TCR immunosequencing, statistical association of individual TCRs with disease status, and machine learning. The number of typed donors differed by locus: about 620-630 for A, B, C, DRB1 and DQB1; approximately 520 for DQA1; around 580 for DPA1; and 400 to 480 for DPB1. A separate validation cohort of roughly 130 different subjects was used in addition to the 666-subject first cohort. The aim of the study was to test whether cataloging public T cell receptors could identify signatures of past pathogen exposure. An earlier analysis of 587 of the donors applied high-throughput TCR beta sequencing to assess whether each TCR beta V gene segment acted as functional or pseudogenic. Both class I and class II loci were covered by HLA typing, at four-digit resolution. The study profiled the T cell repertoires of fewer than 850 subjects by immunosequencing and related them to cytomegalovirus serostatus. On average, about 200,000 unique TCR beta nucleotide sequences were sequenced per donor among 398 genotyped donors of the cohort, with approximately 18% of those sequences being non-productive. Rather than drawing on any new phenotypic data, the later analysis identified candidate immune exposures from TCR beta sequences and the way those sequences occurred across donors. Because of strong linkage in the cohort, five DR-DQ haplotypes were treated as single units for association and clustering. A later genetic analysis took genome-wide SNP genotypes for 398 of the 666 donors and used that subset as a discovery cohort. An early release covering roughly 600 HLA-typed donors comprised approximately 300 gigabases of sequencing data and around 80 million unique TCR sequences. Donor age, sex, ethnicity and CMV serostatus were compiled alongside the repertoire data.

Broad study findings and their caveats: CMV serostatus was the only immune exposure information available for the cohort. Compared with equally common non-associated chains, HLA-associated TCR beta chains in a later analysis were more clonally expanded and had lower generation probabilities. In a later genetic analysis, fewer N-insertions in productive TCRs were reported among donors in an Asian-associated ancestry cluster than the roughly 670-donor mean. In an earlier analysis of some 500 of the donors, most TCR beta V segments appeared in productive rearrangements about 87% or about 30% of the time, broadly matching IMGT annotations. The study listed 150 to 200 TCR beta chains as associated with cytomegalovirus. Correlated functional status among segregating V segments might be attributable to linkage disequilibrium, but an unknown experimental factor could not be ruled out. Several of the top co-occurrence clusters appeared to be linked to parvovirus B19, influenza, CMV and Epstein-Barr virus, according to a later analysis. Only TCR beta chains were sequenced in this cohort, and the absence of alpha or paired-chain data limited detectable features. When HLA alleles, especially DR and DQ, strongly co-occurred, TCR associations were difficult to assign to individual alleles. A few of the identified cytomegalovirus-associated TCR beta chains were confirmed in vitro to be specific for cytomegalovirus antigens. Roughly uniform sequencing depth across donors was assumed in presence/absence analyses, although this assumption may not hold. In a later analysis, the rate of TCR association differed among HLA loci, with DRB1 alleles having the most associated TCRs and HLA-C alleles having the fewest. A group of highly shared sequence variants was considered likely to be a technical artifact of the sequencing pipeline. The 87-base-pair reads could not distinguish some IMGT-functional V segments, including TRBV6-2 and TRBV6-3, so those segments were excluded. A further reported finding was that TCR beta sequences accurately predicted the HLA-A and HLA-B alleles for most subjects in the first cohort. A later analysis associated about 17,000 TCR beta sequences with specific HLA alleles at a false discovery rate of 0.05. V-gene and J-gene trimming of TCR beta chains was associated with a missense DCLRE1C variant in a later genetic analysis, and the association was replicated in an independent cohort. It was suggested by the authors that the approach could potentially be generalized to other disease states and immunological phenotypes. Because HLA typing was missing for some donors at each locus, association tests included only the typed subset. A later analysis found that most CMV-associated TCR beta chains appeared HLA-restricted, with HLA associations seemingly driven largely by CMV exposure. Because counts were too low, under 20 rarely observed V segments, including chromosome 9 orphons, were left out of the earlier analysis of a few hundred of the donors. The classifier was reported to diagnose cytomegalovirus status with high specificity and sensitivity in both the original and validation cohorts. Most TCR sequences were observed very rarely across donors, whereas some public TCRs were present in many individuals.

The library was obtained by the immunoSEQ multiplex PCR assay. The multiplex PCR relied on a mix of 60 forward primers for TCR Vbeta segments and 13 reverse primers for TCR Jbeta segments. The CDR3 region of rearranged TCR beta genes was amplified from genomic DNA with a multiplex PCR assay. The amplified TCR beta libraries were sequenced on the Illumina HiSeq System as 87-base-pair reads. Per the source publication's procedure: A later analysis counted some 80 million unique TCR beta chains across the 700 or so repertoires, and 10 million to 12 million of these chains were shared by at least two donors. Raw reads were error-corrected and collapsed into unique sequences by a nearest-neighbor algorithm in which closely related sequences were merged to remove PCR and sequencing errors. To assign V, D and J gene segments, CDR3 sequences were aligned to IMGT reference sequences. For a sequence to be retained, at least a six-nucleotide match to both a V gene segment and a J gene segment was required. A rearrangement counted as productive if the CDR3 had no stop codons and remained in frame with V and J, and every other rearrangement counted as non-productive. Following IMGT convention, CDR3 was defined as the stretch from the second conserved V-encoded cysteine to the conserved J-encoded phenylalanine. The earlier analysis of 500 to 750 of the donors excluded any sequence lacking an unambiguous match to a single V gene segment. An earlier analysis of around 600 of the donors classified V segments as functional when productive rearrangements were above 56.7% and as segregating when the standard deviation between donors was above 5%. A statistical classification framework was developed to diagnose cytomegalovirus status using the catalog of TCR beta chain sequences. In a later analysis, V and J genes were assigned by comparing TCR nucleotide sequences against IMGT/GENE-DB human TR gene sequences. The TCRdist pipeline was used in a later analysis to assign CDR3 sequences and most-parsimonious VDJ recombination scenarios. In a later analysis, each TCR beta chain was defined by its CDR3 amino acid sequence together with its V-gene family, and reads lacking a unique V-gene family were excluded. A later analysis removed several hundred highly shared, low-generation-probability nucleotide sequences to deal with suspected cross-contamination and a sequencing artifact. In a later analysis, a clonal expansion index for each public chain was calculated from normalized within-repertoire ranks of inferred template counts. A later analysis computed generation probabilities with a VDJ recombination model fitted to out-of-frame rearrangements, and checked the results against IGoR. Hypergeometric tests were used in a later analysis to score TCR-TCR, TCR-HLA and TCR-CMV co-occurrence, with a repertoire-size bias correction applied to the TCR pairs. To estimate false discovery rates, a later analysis permuted the HLA or CMV assignments 20 times. A later analysis grouped co-occurring TCRs with DBSCAN, adding TCRdist sequence similarity when clustering within HLA-allele-positive subsets. Repertoires with fewer than 30,000 or more than 120,000 public chains were left out of co-occurrence clustering, as were about 5 repertoires with anomalous nucleotide sharing. As stored in TCRdb, this immuneACCESS dataset retains in-frame rearrangements with V and J assigned. A fraction of the clones does not appear; measured against another copy, unresolved V genes explain less than half of the discrepancy, and the remainder lacks a known reason. That table furnishes V, J and clone size, whereas the DNA furnished D and trimming. The sample yields under 200,000 clones; 60% to 85% were counted once. Roughly 7.3% of the sample is held by the ten biggest clonotypes.

According to the germline V gene, CDR1 reads SNHLY and CDR2 reads FYNNEI. There are 12 amino acids in the CDR3, from cysteine to phenylalanine inclusive. The read is trimmed to its CDR3 DNA, 36 bases read in frame from base 1. V and J are trimmed by 10 bases and 9 bases, and the gene matches miss 11 bases of the junction. The cohort was made up of 650 to 700 healthy bone marrow donors. At the time of sampling, every cohort member was nominally healthy, though immune exposures that went unrecorded were likely present. The donor was CMV seropositive and belonged to the group of 250 to 350 seropositive cohort members. Every donor gave a peripheral blood sample, and the peripheral blood mononuclear cells from that sample were used for TCR beta sequencing. The Qiagen DNeasy Blood Extraction Kit was used to extract genomic DNA from the blood cell samples. This clone was seen a few times. Its antigen is still unknown. No per-base quality is available; no much larger clone lies one base away.

The specimen was PBMCs. This chain is built from TRBV2 and TRBJ2-7; TRBD1 agrees with 8 junctional bases. This sequence originates from a male donor in good health and CMV-seropositive. CDR3 loop: CATRDRSLGQYF. In nucleotide form, the sequence is TGTGCCACCAGGGACAGGAGCCTGGGGCAGTACTTC.